The TCR beta chain under discussion was sequenced for a study of T cells in Graves' hyperthyroidism and ophthalmopathy. Overall study results and limits: Separating ophthalmopathy from stable hyperthyroidism was achieved by a 13 V-J model.

It was RNA transcripts that yielded the amplified TCR beta CDR3 regions. Primed by the HTBI set, a first-round RT-PCR was run on the TCR CDR3. TCRdb re-called the multiplex PCR reads with MiXCR, one entry per CDR3 protein. The table shows around 350,000 distinct CDR3 sequences, with about a fifth occurring only once. CDR3 length: 15 amino acids. Germline V gives CDR1 SNHLY, CDR2 FYNNEI. V shed 7 bases and J shed 0 bases, with 13 bases lying between them. This clonotype was counted many times. As yet, its antigen is unknown. Sequencing input: blood. This chain joins TRBV2 and TRBJ1-5; no clear D. The sequence derives from a woman aged 18-29 years with Graves' hyperthyroidism. CDR3 in DNA: TGTGCCAGCAAACGATACCTCAATAGCAATCAGCCCCAGCATTTT. Its protein is CASKRYLNSNQPQHF.